These 26 T cell receptor beta chains came from one sample sequenced in a study of identical twins. Via MiXCR, TCRdb re-called the 5' RACE reads, giving one row per CDR3 protein. This sample has approximately 690,000 distinct CDR3 sequences; around 5.7% occur once, and the top ten carry about 2%. Sequenced: naive T cells sorted from blood. The receptors come from a man younger than 30 in good health.

V usage is TRBV12-3 or TRBV12-4 and J usage is TRBJ2-2; 8 nucleotides line up with TRBD2. The V gene end was trimmed by 6 bases and the J gene end by 8 bases; junction bases not matched to a gene: 14. The CDR3 is 16 residues long. The CDR3 sequence: CASSPAASGRLGELFF. The CDR3 DNA reads TGTGCCAGCAGCCCCGCGGCTAGCGGGCGCCTTGGGGAGCTGTTTTTT.

CDR3 region: CSATPRWGEQFF. DNA of the CDR3: TGCAGTGCTACCCCGAGGTGGGGTGAGCAGTTCTTC. The rearrangement joins TRBV20-1 to TRBJ2-1; D is unclear. Germline lookup yields CDR1 DFQATT and CDR2 SNEGSKA (reference sequence). The CDR3 is 12 residues long. Trimming removed 4 bases at V and 9 bases at J, with 13 bases between.

This clonotype has a handful of counts. The V call is TRBV7-9, the J call TRBJ2-1, with 8 bases matching TRBD2. This CDR3 is 16 amino acids long. V gave up 6 bases and J gave up 14 bases; unmatched junction bases: 21. Per the germline V gene, CDR1 is SEHNR and CDR2 is FQNEAQ (reference sequence). This chain's CDR3 is CASSGALREGLSIEFF. As DNA, the CDR3 is TGTGCCAGCAGTGGAGCACTCCGGGAGGGCCTCAGTATCGAGTTCTTC.

This chain uses TRBV9 with TRBJ1-5; D remains ambiguous. The CDR3 sequence is 15 residues long. The germline V gene encodes CDR1 SGDLS and CDR2 YYNGEE. V was clipped by 2 bases and J by 5 bases, with 14 bases between them. In DNA form, the CDR3 reads TGTGCCAGCAGCGTCTCTGGGGATGTAGATCAGCCCCAGCATTTT. Its protein product is CASSVSGDVDQPQHF.

The sample holds many counts of this clonotype. V and J are TRBV12-3 or TRBV12-4 and TRBJ2-1; TRBD2 matches 16 bases. V lost 8 bases and J lost 12; bases outside the gene matches: 10. The CDR3 spans 15 residues. Here the CDR3 reads CASGPPGLAGGRQFF. CDR3 DNA: TGTGCCAGCGGTCCCCCGGGACTAGCGGGAGGGAGGCAGTTCTTC.

This clonotype appeared a few times. CDR3 coding DNA: TGCAGTGCTAGAACCCTGGAAGGGAAAAACATTCAGTACTTC. Protein sequence: CSARTLEGKNIQYF. This chain uses TRBV20-1 with TRBJ2-4, with no clear D. Germline V gives CDR1 DFQATT, CDR2 SNEGSKA (reference sequence). The CDR3 is 14 amino acids. The V end lost 2 bases, the J end lost 4 bases, and 12 bases lay between the germline ends.

This chain links TRBV6-5 with TRBJ2-5, with 9 bases lining up with TRBD2. The CDR3 sequence is 15 residues long. CDR1 is MNHEY and CDR2 is SVGAGI in the germline V gene. V was pared by 2 bases and J by 1 base, with 2 bases of the junction left unmatched. The CDR3 bases are TGTGCCAGCAGTTACGCGGGAGGGACCCAAGAGACCCAGTACTTC. It yields the protein CASSYAGGTQETQYF.

The rearrangement joins TRBV23-1 to TRBJ2-7; D not certain. TRBV23-1 falls under the ORF class, with uncertain function. V was cut by 4 bases and J by 4 bases, with 20 bases left in between. The CDR3 length is 16 residues. CDR3 nucleotide sequence: TGCGCCAGCAGTCGCCCCCGTTTAAGCAGAAGATACGAGCAGTACTTC. It yields the protein CASSRPRLSRRYEQYF.

At least ten counts were recorded for this clonotype. This chain connects TRBV10-3 to TRBJ2-1; TRBD1 aligns across 9 bases. CDR1 and CDR2 (germline): ENHRY, SYGVKD. The V gene end was trimmed by 11 bases and the J gene end by 6 bases; junction bases not matched to a gene: 8. The CDR3 contains 13 residues. The CDR3 DNA reads as TGTGCCTTGCCGGGACAGGGAGGCAATGAGCAGTTCTTC. It codes for CALPGQGGNEQFF.

This clonotype has a handful of counts. The CDR3 spells CASSPLQCDV. The CDR3, as DNA: TGCGCCAGCAGCCCCCTTCAGTGTGACGTC. V and J are TRBV5-1 and TRBJ2-7; D call uncertain. The length of the CDR3 is 10 residues. From germline, CDR1 is SGHRS and CDR2 YFSETQ.

This clonotype was recorded many times. The V gene is TRBV4-3, the J gene TRBJ1-1, with D possibly TRBD1 on 6 matching bases. V was clipped by 0 bases and J by 6 bases, with 11 bases between them. The CDR3 length is 14 residues. CDR1 is LGHNA, CDR2 YSLEER, per germline. This chain's CDR3 is CASSQDRGGAEAFF. The CDR3 DNA is TGCGCCAGCAGCCAAGATCGGGGGGGCGCTGAAGCTTTCTTT.

This clonotype was counted at least ten times. This sequence joins TRBV5-1 and TRBJ1-5; no reliable D call. The V end was cut by 4 bases, the J end by 5 bases, with 13 bases between. The germline V gene encodes CDR1 SGHRS and CDR2 YFSETQ. The CDR3 totals 14 residues. CDR3 sequence reads: CASSRAPDDQPQHF. DNA of the CDR3: TGCGCCAGCAGCCGGGCCCCTGATGATCAGCCCCAGCATTTT.

A few counts support this clonotype. This chain links TRBV7-2 with TRBJ2-2; D gene uncertain. Germline CDR1 and CDR2: SGHTA and FQGNSA. Trimming took 3 bases from V and 4 from J, leaving 12 bases between them. The CDR3 has 15 amino acids. The DNA of the CDR3 is TGTGCCAGCAGCTTTCCGAGCTGGGGCACCGGGGAGCTGTTTTTT. Residues: CASSFPSWGTGELFF.

The table lists this clonotype with many counts. This chain links TRBV12-3 or TRBV12-4 with TRBJ1-2; no reliable D call. CDR3 length: 13 amino acids. Trimming removed 6 bases from V and 2 bases from J, with 10 bases in between. The CDR3: CASSRDLNYGYTF. Written as DNA, the CDR3 is TGTGCCAGCAGCCGAGACTTAAACTATGGCTACACCTTC.

The sample holds many counts of this clonotype. J is TRBJ1-2 and V is TRBV29-1; the D gene is possibly TRBD1 (6 bases). The V and J ends lost 6 bases and 8 bases respectively, with 19 bases between them. Germline V gene data show CDR1 as SQVTM and CDR2 as ANQGSEA. This CDR3 is 13 amino acids long. The CDR3, as DNA: TGCAGCGTCAGGACAGCGACGGTGGAAGGCTACACCTTC. This sequence encodes CSVRTATVEGYTF. Drawing the rest from reference TRBV29-1 and TRBJ1-2, the complete variable domain is SAVISQKPSRDICQRGTSLTIQCQVDSQVTMMFWYRQQPGQSLTLIATANQGSEATYESGFVIDKFPISRPNLTFSTLTVSNMSPEDSSIYLCSVRTATVEGYTFGSGTRLTVV.

This clonotype occurred many times. The chain uses TRBV27 and TRBJ2-7; D is unresolved. Germline CDR1 and CDR2: MNHEY and SMNVEV (reference sequence). V was pared by 7 bases and J by 2 bases, with 15 bases between. CDR3 size: 14 residues. CDR3 bases: TGTGCCAGCATGCCCACGCGTAGAACCTACGAGCAGTACTTC. Amino acids: CASMPTRRTYEQYF.

This clonotype showed up many times. The chain carries TRBV20-1 and TRBJ2-1; 12 bases are a match to TRBD2. From germline, CDR1 is DFQATT and CDR2 SNEGSKA (reference sequence). The CDR3 is 17 residues long. V shed 0 bases, J shed 2 bases, and the junction held 5 bases outside the gene matches. CDR3 bases: TGCAGTGCTAGAGATCCGCGGACTAGCGGGACCTACAATGAGCAGTTCTTC. Its translation: CSARDPRTSGTYNEQFF.

This clonotype was observed at least ten times. The chain carries TRBV18 and TRBJ2-7; 9 bases agree with TRBD2. The CDR3 is 15 residues long. Trimming removed 3 bases from V and 6 bases from J; junction bases left unmatched: 9. The germline V gene has CDR1 KGHSH and CDR2 LQKENI. This chain's CDR3 is CASSPNRGLASEQYV. CDR3 sequence (DNA): TGTGCCAGCTCACCCAACCGGGGACTAGCCTCCGAGCAGTACGTC.

The genes are TRBV2 and TRBJ2-5; D not resolved. Germline V CDR1 and CDR2: SNHLY, FYNNEI. The CDR3 is 10 amino acids. V lost 3 bases to trimming and J lost 7 bases, with 3 bases between them. The CDR3 protein is CASSDRTQYF. The CDR3 DNA reads as TGTGCCAGCAGTGATCGGACCCAGTACTTC.

This chain joins TRBV7-9 and TRBJ2-1; D remains unclear. The CDR3 is made up of 14 amino acids. Per germline, CDR1 SEHNR and CDR2 FQNEAQ (reference sequence). V was cut by 0 bases and J by 6 bases, with 9 bases left in between. CDR3 coding DNA: TGTGCCAGCAGCTTAGCTCAGACACCCAATGAGCAGTTCTTC. Translating gives CASSLAQTPNEQFF.

In its sample, this clonotype was seen many times. This rearrangement joins TRBV10-2 to TRBJ2-1; 9 bases are a match to TRBD2. Per the germline V gene, CDR1 is WSHSY and CDR2 is SAAADI. V dropped 11 bases and J dropped 4; count of bases not matched to a gene: 9. The CDR3 runs to 14 residues. The CDR3 reads CASGTSRRYNEQFF. The CDR3 DNA follows: TGCGCCTCCGGGACTAGCAGGCGTTACAATGAGCAGTTCTTC.

The chain is built from TRBV7-9 and TRBJ1-4; 9 bases match TRBD1. V shed 5 bases, J shed 5 bases, and the junction held 9 bases outside the gene matches. The CDR3 is 16 residues long. Germline CDR1 reads SEHNR; CDR2 reads FQNEAQ (reference sequence). CDR3 amino acids: CASSLRETGGNEKLFF. The CDR3 DNA is TGTGCCAGCAGCCTCCGAGAGACAGGGGGGAATGAAAAACTGTTTTTT.

The CDR3 region is CASSLLGTSLDTQYF. CDR3 DNA sequence: TGTGCCAGCAGCCTCCTCGGGACTAGCCTAGATACGCAGTATTTT. The chain has TRBV7-2 and TRBJ2-3; 9 bases are a match to TRBD2. With 5 bases clipped from V and 5 bases from J, the junction kept 8 bases outside the gene matches. The CDR3 contains 15 residues. Germline V gene sequence: CDR1 SGHTA, CDR2 FQGNSA. Using reference TRBV7-2 and TRBJ2-3 for the parts outside the CDR3, the full variable domain is GAGVSQSPSNKVTEKGKDVELRCDPISGHTALYWYRQSLGQGLEFLIYFQGNSAPDKSGLPSDRFSAERTGGSVSTLTIQRTQQEDSAVYLCASSLLGTSLDTQYFGPGTRLTVL.

This chain links TRBV29-1 with TRBJ2-1, with 15 bases lining up with TRBD2. CDR1 and CDR2 from the germline V gene are SQVTM and ANQGSEA. Trimming removed 7 bases from V and 7 bases from J; junction bases left unmatched: 8. CDR3 length: 15 residues. CDR3 loop: CSEGLAGGGRNEQFF. CDR3 sequence (DNA): TGCAGCGAGGGACTAGCGGGAGGAGGAAGAAATGAGCAGTTCTTC.

To note about this clonotype: It may be a read error: a sequence one base away is much more abundant. The missing conserved phenylalanine or tryptophan at the end of this CDR3 makes a read error likely. The V call is TRBV6-2 or TRBV6-3, the J call TRBJ2-1; TRBD2 matches at 8 bases. Per germline, CDR1 MNHEY and CDR2 SVGEGT. Unmatched junction bases numbered 8, after V lost 7 bases and J lost 3 bases. CDR3 length: 15 residues. The CDR3 loop reads CASNPTSGFYNEQFV. In DNA form, the CDR3 reads TGTGCCAGCAATCCAACTAGCGGATTCTACAATGAGCAGTTCGTC.

This clonotype has a count of ten or more. The rearrangement links TRBV27 to TRBJ2-7; D is ambiguous. The CDR3 sequence is 11 residues long. V was clipped by 4 bases and J by 3 bases, with 4 bases between them. The V gene's germline CDR1 is MNHEY and CDR2 SMNVEV (reference sequence). DNA of the CDR3: TGTGCCAGCAGTTCAGGCTACGAGCAGTACGTC. The encoded protein is CASSSGYEQYV.